This is a list of T cell receptor beta chains from one sample in a study of blood T cells in healthy people across ages. TCRdb re-analysed the 5' RACE reads in MiXCR, keeping a single row per CDR3 protein. The sample shows 450,000 to 600,000 distinct CDR3 sequences, around 27% of them seen only once. This sample was also put to use in a study of T cells of mothers and their children.

Sequencing used blood. The receptors come from a boy between 2 and 10 years old in good health. The CDR3 runs from the conserved cysteine through the conserved F or W. A D gene is named only where the DNA matches it firmly. A row's size may be missing; if present it is once, few, many or a size class.

D: .
J: TRBJ2-6
size: .
V: TRBV29-1
DNA: TGCAGCGTTGCTACAGGGCCCAGCGTCCTGACTTTC
CDR3: CSVATGPSVLTF

D: TRBD1
J: TRBJ1-2
size: .
V: TRBV30
DNA: TGTGCCTGGAGTCGGACAGGGGCGAACTATGGCTACACCTTC
CDR3: CAWSRTGANYGYTF

D: .
J: TRBJ2-5
size: few
V: TRBV20-1
DNA: TGCAGTGCTTCTTCTCGTTACAGGGAGACCCAGTACTTC
CDR3: CSASSRYRETQYF

D: TRBD1
J: TRBJ2-1
size: .
V: TRBV5-1
DNA: TGCGCCAGCAGCTTGAAGGGACAGGGGCCTTACACCTACAATGAGCAGTTCTTC
CDR3: CASSLKGQGPYTYNEQFF

D: TRBD1
J: TRBJ1-3
size: .
V: TRBV20-1
DNA: TGCAGTGCTAGGGGCCAGGGGGCTCCTGGAAACACCATATATTTT
CDR3: CSARGQGAPGNTIYF

D: TRBD1
J: TRBJ1-4
size: .
V: TRBV4-2
DNA: TGTGCCAGCAGCCCCTCCGGGACAGGCCGGGGAAATGAAAAACTGTTTTTT
CDR3: CASSPSGTGRGNEKLFF

D: .
J: TRBJ1-2
size: few
V: TRBV20-1
DNA: TGCAGTGCTAGGGATGCGGGCCCTACTAACTATGGCTACACCTTC
CDR3: CSARDAGPTNYGYTF

D: .
J: TRBJ2-3
size: few
V: TRBV7-9
DNA: TGTGCCAGCAGACACCAACTAGACGCAGATACGCAGTATTTT
CDR3: CASRHQLDADTQYF

D: TRBD2
J: TRBJ2-5
size: many
V: TRBV7-3
DNA: TGTGCCAGCAGCCCGGGACTAGCGGGGGTAGAGACCCAGTACTTC
CDR3: CASSPGLAGVETQYF

D: .
J: TRBJ1-2
size: few
V: TRBV11-2
DNA: TGTGCCAGCAGCTCCATCGGGAACTATGGCTACACCTTC
CDR3: CASSSIGNYGYTF

D: .
J: TRBJ1-2
size: .
V: TRBV28
DNA: TGTGCCGCGCGGGCGCTTGGGGAGGTGGATGGCTACACCTTC
CDR3: CAARALGEVDGYTF

D: TRBD2
J: TRBJ2-1
size: .
V: TRBV9
DNA: TGTGCCAGCAGCCCCCTCCCGGGGGAGGGCGCCTACAATGAGCAGTTCTTC
CDR3: CASSPLPGEGAYNEQFF

D: .
J: TRBJ2-7
size: few
V: TRBV14
DNA: TGTGCCAGCAGCCAAAAGGACCGTGGGTCCAGGGACGAGCAGTACTTC
CDR3: CASSQKDRGSRDEQYF

D: .
J: TRBJ2-3
size: .
V: TRBV3-1
DNA: TGTGCCAGCAGCCAAGTAGTAGGAGTCACAGATACGCAGTATTTT
CDR3: CASSQVVGVTDTQYF

D: .
J: TRBJ2-5
size: few
V: TRBV9
DNA: TGTGCCAGCAGCGTAGCCCGGGGTCAGGAGACCCAGTACTTC
CDR3: CASSVARGQETQYF

D: TRBD2
J: TRBJ2-5
size: once
V: TRBV20-1
DNA: TGCAGTGCTACCGGACTAGCGGTCGAGACCCAGTACTTC
CDR3: CSATGLAVETQYF

D: .
J: TRBJ2-1
size: .
V: TRBV7-9
DNA: TGTGCCAGCAGCTTTACCCTCAATGAGCAGTTCTTC
CDR3: CASSFTLNEQFF

D: .
J: TRBJ2-3
size: few
V: TRBV7-9
DNA: TGTGCCAGCAGCTTAGGACACAGGGTTGCTACGCAGTATTTT
CDR3: CASSLGHRVATQYF

D: TRBD2
J: TRBJ2-5
size: .
V: TRBV5-6
DNA: TGTGCCAGCAGCTTGCCGGGAGGGTACCAAGAGACCCAGTACTTC
CDR3: CASSLPGGYQETQYF

D: .
J: TRBJ2-7
size: .
V: TRBV25-1
DNA: TGTGCCAGCAGCGGGGTTGGTGAGGGCCGCTACGAGCAGTACTTC
CDR3: CASSGVGEGRYEQYF

D: .
J: TRBJ2-2
size: .
V: TRBV6-5
DNA: TGTGCCAGCAGTTACCTGGGGGGGCAGGTCACCGGGGAGCTGTTTTTT
CDR3: CASSYLGGQVTGELFF

D: .
J: TRBJ1-1
size: .
V: TRBV5-1
DNA: TGCGCCAGCAGCTTGGCCCCGGATTCCATCACTGAAGCTTTCTTT
CDR3: CASSLAPDSITEAFF

D: .
J: TRBJ2-3
size: few
V: TRBV7-9
DNA: TGTGCCAGCAGCCCCCCTGGGGGGGATACGCAGTATTTT
CDR3: CASSPPGGDTQYF

D: .
J: TRBJ2-3
size: .
V: TRBV14
DNA: TGTGCCAGCAGCCAAGTCACGGATAGCACAGATACGCAGTATTTT
CDR3: CASSQVTDSTDTQYF

D: .
J: TRBJ2-6
size: once
V: TRBV29-1
DNA: TGCAGCGTTGAAGATGCGGCCGCCAGGGCCAACGTCCTGACTTTC
CDR3: CSVEDAAARANVLTF

D: TRBD2
J: TRBJ2-5
size: .
V: TRBV7-2
DNA: TGTGCCAGCAGCCTCGCTCGTTTCCGGGAGGGGGAGACCCAGTACTTC
CDR3: CASSLARFREGETQYF

D: .
J: TRBJ2-1
size: few
V: TRBV5-5
DNA: TGTGCCAGCAGCTTGGAGGGAGGAGGCCACAATGAGCAGTTCTTC
CDR3: CASSLEGGGHNEQFF

D: .
J: TRBJ1-3
size: few
V: TRBV6-2/TRBV6-3
DNA: TGTGCCAGCAGTTTACGTACGAGGAAACCTGGAAACACCATATATTTT
CDR3: CASSLRTRKPGNTIYF

D: TRBD1
J: TRBJ2-2
size: .
V: TRBV12-3/TRBV12-4
DNA: TGTGCCAGCAGTTTGGCCCGGGGGGACAGGGGGATTTTT
CDR3: CASSLARGDRGIF

D: .
J: TRBJ2-5
size: .
V: TRBV3-1
DNA: TGTGCCAGCAGCCAAGAGGGGGGATGGAGAATCCAAGAGACCCAGTACTTC
CDR3: CASSQEGGWRIQETQYF

D: .
J: TRBJ2-4
size: .
V: TRBV29-1
DNA: TGCAGCGTTGAACGGGAGGGGGCTTCCAAAAACATTCAGTACTTC
CDR3: CSVEREGASKNIQYF

D: TRBD2
J: TRBJ2-7
size: few
V: TRBV6-1
DNA: TGTGCCAGCAGTGTCGGGACAGGGGGGATCACGGAAAGGACTAGCGGGGGGCACTTC
CDR3: CASSVGTGGITERTSGGHF

D: .
J: TRBJ2-5
size: .
V: TRBV5-1
DNA: TGCGCCAGCAGCTTGGGCCCCAGGGAGGCCCAGTACTTC
CDR3: CASSLGPREAQYF

D: TRBD2
J: TRBJ2-5
size: .
V: TRBV4-1
DNA: TGCGCCAGCAGCCAGACTAGCGGACTCTGGGAGCAGTACTTC
CDR3: CASSQTSGLWEQYF

D: .
J: TRBJ1-1
size: .
V: TRBV7-9
DNA: TGTGCCAGCAGCCCCGGACAACTCATTGAAGCTTTCTTT
CDR3: CASSPGQLIEAFF

D: TRBD1
J: TRBJ2-5
size: .
V: TRBV29-1
DNA: TGCAGCGTTTTAACCGGGACAGAAGAGACCCAGTACTTC
CDR3: CSVLTGTEETQYF

D: .
J: TRBJ2-3
size: .
V: TRBV12-3/TRBV12-4
DNA: TGTGCCAGCACCCAGGGGCGCACAGATACGCAGTATTTT
CDR3: CASTQGRTDTQYF